This TCR beta chain was recorded in a study of CXCR3-negative and CXCR3-positive naive CD8 T cells. UMI-tagged TRB cDNA libraries were built via 5' RACE. TCRdb reanalyzed the 5' RACE reads, giving one entry per CDR3 protein sequence and no DNA. This sample's table has 45,000 or so distinct CDR3 sequences. To note about this clonotype: What it binds is unknown.

Findings of the study overall: Comparably high diversity marked both naive subsets, whereas memory CD8+ cells had much lower diversity.

Per the germline V gene, CDR1 is LGHNA and CDR2 is YSLEER. The CDR3 has 15 amino acids. The receptor's source is a human donor in good health. Some clones in this sample may be carry-over from other donors' samples. The sequencing input was memory CD8+ T cells from blood. The genes are TRBV4-3 and TRBJ1-2; TCRdb calls TRBD1, which cannot be checked without DNA. The CDR3 sequence: CASSQGKTGRDGYTF.